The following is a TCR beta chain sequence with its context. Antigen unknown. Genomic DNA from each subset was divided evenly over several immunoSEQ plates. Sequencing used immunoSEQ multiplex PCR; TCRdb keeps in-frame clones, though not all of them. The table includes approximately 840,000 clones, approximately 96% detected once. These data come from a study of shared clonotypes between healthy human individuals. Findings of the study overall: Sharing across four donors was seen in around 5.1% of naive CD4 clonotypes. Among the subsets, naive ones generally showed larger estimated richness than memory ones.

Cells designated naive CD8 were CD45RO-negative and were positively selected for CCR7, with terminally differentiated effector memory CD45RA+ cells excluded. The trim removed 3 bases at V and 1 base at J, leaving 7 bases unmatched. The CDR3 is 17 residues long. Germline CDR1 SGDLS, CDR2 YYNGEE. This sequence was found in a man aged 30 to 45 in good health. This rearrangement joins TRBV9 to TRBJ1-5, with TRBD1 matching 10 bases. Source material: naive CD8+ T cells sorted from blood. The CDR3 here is CASSAGTGAVSNQPQHF. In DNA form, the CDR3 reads TGTGCCAGCAGCGCCGGGACAGGGGCCGTCAGCAATCAGCCCCAGCATTTT.